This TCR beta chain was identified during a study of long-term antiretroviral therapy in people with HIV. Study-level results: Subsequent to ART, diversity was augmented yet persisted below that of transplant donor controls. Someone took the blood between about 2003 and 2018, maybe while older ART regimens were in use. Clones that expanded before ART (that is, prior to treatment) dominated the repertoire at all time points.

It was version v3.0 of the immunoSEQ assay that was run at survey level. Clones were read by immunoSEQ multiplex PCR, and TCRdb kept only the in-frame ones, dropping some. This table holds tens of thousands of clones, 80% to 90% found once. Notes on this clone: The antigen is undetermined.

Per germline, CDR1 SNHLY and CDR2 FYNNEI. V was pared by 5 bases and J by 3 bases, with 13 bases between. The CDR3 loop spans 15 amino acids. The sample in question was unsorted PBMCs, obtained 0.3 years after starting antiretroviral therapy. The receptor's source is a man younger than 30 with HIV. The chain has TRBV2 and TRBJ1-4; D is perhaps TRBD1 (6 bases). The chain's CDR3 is CASSPNRDPNEKLFF. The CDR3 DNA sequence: TGTGCCAGCAGTCCCAACAGGGATCCTAATGAAAAACTGTTTTTT. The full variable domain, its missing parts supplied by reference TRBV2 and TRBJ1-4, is EPEVTQTPSHQVTQMGQEVILRCVPISNHLYFYWYRQILGQKVEFLVSFYNNEISEKSEIFDDQFSVERPDGSNFTLKIRSTKLEDSAMYFCASSPNRDPNEKLFFGSGTQLSVL.